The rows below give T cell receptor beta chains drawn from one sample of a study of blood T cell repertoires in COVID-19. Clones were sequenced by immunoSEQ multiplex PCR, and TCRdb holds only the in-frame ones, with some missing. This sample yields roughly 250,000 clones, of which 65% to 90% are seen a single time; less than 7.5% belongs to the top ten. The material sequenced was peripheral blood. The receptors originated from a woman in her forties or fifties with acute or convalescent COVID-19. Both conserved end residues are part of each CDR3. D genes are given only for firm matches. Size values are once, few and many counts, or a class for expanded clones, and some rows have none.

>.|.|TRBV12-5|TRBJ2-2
CASGPTGNTGELFF
TGTGCTAGTGGTCCGACAGGGAACACCGGGGAGCTGTTTTTT
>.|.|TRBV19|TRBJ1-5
CASSGSNQPQHF
TGTGCCAGTAGTGGCAGCAATCAGCCCCAGCATTTT
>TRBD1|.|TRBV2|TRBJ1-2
CASSDRGNGYTF
TGTGCCAGCAGTGACAGGGGGAATGGCTACACCTTC
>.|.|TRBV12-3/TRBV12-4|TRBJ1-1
CASREALNTEAFF
TGTGCCAGCAGGGAGGCTTTGAACACTGAAGCTTTCTTT
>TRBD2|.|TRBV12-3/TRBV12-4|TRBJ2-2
CASRGGSGELFF
TGTGCCAGCAGGGGAGGGTCCGGGGAGCTGTTTTTT
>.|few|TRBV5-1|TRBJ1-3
CASSLISGTAGNTIYF
TGCGCCAGCAGCTTGATATCGGGAACGGCCGGAAACACCATATATTTT
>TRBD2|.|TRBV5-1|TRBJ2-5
CASSLASSSGGGETQYF
TGCGCCAGCAGCTTGGCTTCGTCTAGCGGGGGAGGAGAGACCCAGTACTTC
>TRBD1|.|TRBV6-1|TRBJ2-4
CASSEAGQGGTDF
TGTGCCAGCAGTGAAGCCGGACAGGGCGGAACGGACTTC
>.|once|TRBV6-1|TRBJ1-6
CASSDVGGSPLHF
TGTGCCAGCAGTGATGTGGGAGGGTCACCCCTCCACTTT
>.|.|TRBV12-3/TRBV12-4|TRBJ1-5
CASTFSLDQPQHF
TGTGCCAGCACCTTCTCCCTCGATCAGCCCCAGCATTTT
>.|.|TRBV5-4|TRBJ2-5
CASSIGDLGPKETQYF
TGTGCCAGCAGCATAGGGGACTTGGGGCCGAAGGAGACCCAGTACTTC
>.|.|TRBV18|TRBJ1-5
CASSPNGGNQPQHF
TGTGCCAGCTCACCTAACGGGGGCAATCAGCCCCAGCATTTT
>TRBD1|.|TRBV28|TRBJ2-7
CASRNRGRLTYEQYF
TGTGCCAGCAGGAACAGGGGGCGCCTCACCTACGAGCAGTACTTC
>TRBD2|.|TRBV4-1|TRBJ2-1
CASSQDIPGGGGYNEQFF
TGCGCCAGCAGCCAAGATATCCCGGGAGGAGGCGGTTACAATGAGCAGTTCTTC
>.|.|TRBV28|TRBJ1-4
CASSINRNLATNEKLFF
TGTGCCAGCAGTATAAACAGGAATCTTGCAACTAATGAAAAACTGTTTTTT
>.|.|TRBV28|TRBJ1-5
CASSFTYSNQPQHF
TGTGCCAGCAGTTTTACTTATAGCAATCAGCCCCAGCATTTT
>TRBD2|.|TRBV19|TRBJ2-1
CASMVAGAYNEQFF
TGTGCCAGTATGGTAGCGGGAGCCTACAATGAGCAGTTCTTC
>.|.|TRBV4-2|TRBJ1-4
CASSQDGTFSEKLFF
TGTGCCAGCAGCCAAGATGGGACATTCAGTGAAAAACTGTTTTTT
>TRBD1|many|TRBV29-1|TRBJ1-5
CSVQQGYGNQPQHF
TGCAGCGTACAACAGGGGTATGGCAATCAGCCCCAGCATTTT
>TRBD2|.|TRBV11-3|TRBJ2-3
CASSAGLAYTDTQYF
TGTGCCAGCAGCGCCGGACTAGCCTACACAGATACGCAGTATTTT
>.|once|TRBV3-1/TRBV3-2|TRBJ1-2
CASSQEQGYTF
TGTGCCAGCAGCCAAGAACAGGGCTACACCTTC
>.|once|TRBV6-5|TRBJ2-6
CASLNQRSGANVLTF
TGTGCCAGCCTCAACCAGCGCTCTGGGGCCAACGTCCTGACTTTC
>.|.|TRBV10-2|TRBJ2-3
CASSAGYGEIADTQYF
TGCGCCAGCAGTGCCGGATACGGGGAGATCGCAGATACGCAGTATTTT